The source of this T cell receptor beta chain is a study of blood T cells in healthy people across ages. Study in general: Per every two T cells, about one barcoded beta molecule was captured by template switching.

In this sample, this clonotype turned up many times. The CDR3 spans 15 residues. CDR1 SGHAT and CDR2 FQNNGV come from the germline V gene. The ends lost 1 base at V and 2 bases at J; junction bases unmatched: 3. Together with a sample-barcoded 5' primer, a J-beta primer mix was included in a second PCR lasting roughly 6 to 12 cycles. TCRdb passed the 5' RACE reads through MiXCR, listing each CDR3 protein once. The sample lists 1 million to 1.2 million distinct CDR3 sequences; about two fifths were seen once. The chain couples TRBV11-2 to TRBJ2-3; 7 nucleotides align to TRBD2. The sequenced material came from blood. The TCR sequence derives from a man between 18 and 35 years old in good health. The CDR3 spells CASSLGGDYTDTQYF. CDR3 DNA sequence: TGTGCCAGCAGCTTAGGTGGGGACTACACAGATACGCAGTATTTT.